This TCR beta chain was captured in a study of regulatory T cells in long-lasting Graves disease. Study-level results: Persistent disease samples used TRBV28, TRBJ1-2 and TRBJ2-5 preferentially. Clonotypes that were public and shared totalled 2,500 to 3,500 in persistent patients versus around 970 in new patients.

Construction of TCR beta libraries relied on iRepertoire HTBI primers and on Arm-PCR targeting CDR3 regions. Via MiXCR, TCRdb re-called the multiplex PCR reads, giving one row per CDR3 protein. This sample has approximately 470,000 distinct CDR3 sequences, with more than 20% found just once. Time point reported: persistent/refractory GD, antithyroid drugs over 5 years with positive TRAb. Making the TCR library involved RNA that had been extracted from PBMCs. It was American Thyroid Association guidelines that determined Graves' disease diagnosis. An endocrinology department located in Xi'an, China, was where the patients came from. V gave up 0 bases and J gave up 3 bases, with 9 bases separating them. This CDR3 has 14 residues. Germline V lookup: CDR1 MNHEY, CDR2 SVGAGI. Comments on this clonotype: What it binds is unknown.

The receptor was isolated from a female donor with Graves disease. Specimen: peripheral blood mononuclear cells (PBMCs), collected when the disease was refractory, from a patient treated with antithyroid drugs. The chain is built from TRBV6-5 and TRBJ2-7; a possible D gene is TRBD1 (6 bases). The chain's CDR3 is CASSYSIQGYEQYF. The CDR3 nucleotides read TGTGCCAGCAGTTACTCGATACAGGGCTACGAGCAGTACTTC.